Given below is one TCR beta chain in context. Its specificity is unknown. The sample originates from a study of post-analysis software for immune sequencing data. The study, taken as a whole, reports: Strong co-clustering by F measure linked samples that shared a preparation batch. Included in a set of several TRBV segments more frequent in patients than controls were TRBV5-6, TRBV5-1 and TRBV20-1.

Carried by the TCR beta cDNA libraries were unique molecular identifiers. TCRdb analysed the PCR reads with MiXCR anew, one entry per CDR3 protein. The data show 650,000 to 900,000 distinct CDR3 sequences, just over 45% seen once. Trimming cost V 3 bases and J 4 bases; bases outside gene matches: 4. The length of the CDR3 is 14 residues. Per germline, CDR1 SQVTM and CDR2 ANQGSEA. Sequencing was done on a sample of blood. The source is a girl aged 5 to 17 with multiple sclerosis. The chain combines TRBV29-1 with TRBJ2-1, with 9 bases that match TRBD2. The CDR3 here is CSVDKTSGYNEQFF. The CDR3 DNA is TGCAGCGTTGATAAGACTAGCGGATACAATGAGCAGTTCTTC.